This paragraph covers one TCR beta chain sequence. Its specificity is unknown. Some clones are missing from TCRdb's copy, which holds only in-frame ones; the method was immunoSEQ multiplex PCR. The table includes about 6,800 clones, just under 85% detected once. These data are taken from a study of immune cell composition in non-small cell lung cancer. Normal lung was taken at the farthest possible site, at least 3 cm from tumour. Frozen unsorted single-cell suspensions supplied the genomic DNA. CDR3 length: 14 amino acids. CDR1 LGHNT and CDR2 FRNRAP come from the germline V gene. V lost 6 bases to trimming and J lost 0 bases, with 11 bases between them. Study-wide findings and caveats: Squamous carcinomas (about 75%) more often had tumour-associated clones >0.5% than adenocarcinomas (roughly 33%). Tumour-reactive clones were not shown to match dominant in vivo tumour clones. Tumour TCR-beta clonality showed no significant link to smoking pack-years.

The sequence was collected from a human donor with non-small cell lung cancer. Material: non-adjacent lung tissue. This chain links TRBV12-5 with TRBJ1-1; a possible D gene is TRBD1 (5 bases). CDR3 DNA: TGTGCTAGTGGCTGGGGACGCTTGAACACTGAAGCTTTCTTT. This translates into CASGWGRLNTEAFF.